The sequence of this T cell receptor beta chain was determined in a study of cytomegalovirus exposure and HLA in healthy donors. The study's findings and limits: An analysis was carried out at a later point. It showed that HLA-associated TCR beta chains were more clonally expanded than equally common non-associated chains.

PCR amplification relied on 60 Vbeta primers (plus 13 Jbeta primers). Clones were read by immunoSEQ multiplex PCR, and TCRdb kept only the in-frame ones, dropping some. The profile covers some 140,000 clones, with roughly three quarters appearing a single time and roughly 7.1% taken by the ten largest. V lost 6 bases, J lost 4 bases, and 5 bases stayed unmatched. The CDR3 has 13 amino acids. CDR1 is MNHEY, CDR2 SVGAGI, per germline. This clone was picked up one time. Antigen: not known. The sequencing input was PBMCs. This TCR was recovered from a man aged 25 to 40 in good health and CMV-seropositive. The chain has TRBV6-5 and TRBJ2-7; TRBD2 aligns across 8 bases. The CDR3 region is CASRAGTRYEQYF. The CDR3, as DNA: TGTGCCAGCAGAGCCGGGACTAGGTACGAGCAGTACTTC.